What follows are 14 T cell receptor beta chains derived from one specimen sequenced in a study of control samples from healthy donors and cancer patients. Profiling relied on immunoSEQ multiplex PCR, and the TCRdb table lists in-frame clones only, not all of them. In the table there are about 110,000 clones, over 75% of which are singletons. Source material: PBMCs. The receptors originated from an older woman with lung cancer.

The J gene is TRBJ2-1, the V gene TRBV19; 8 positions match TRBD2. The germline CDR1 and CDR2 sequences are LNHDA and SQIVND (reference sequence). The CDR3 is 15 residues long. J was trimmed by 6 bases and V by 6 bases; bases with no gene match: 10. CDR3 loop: CASRRGLAGVNEQFF. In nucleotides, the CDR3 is TGTGCCAGTAGACGCGGACTAGCTGGGGTCAATGAGCAGTTCTTC.

CDR3: CASSTHAMTGEEKLFF. DNA of the CDR3: TGTGCCAGTAGTACCCACGCCATGACAGGGGAGGAAAAACTGTTTTTT. The V gene is TRBV19, the J gene TRBJ1-4; TRBD1 matches at 8 bases. This CDR3 spans 16 amino acids. Germline CDR1 is LNHDA and CDR2 is SQIVND (reference sequence). Losses at the gene ends were 4 bases for V and 8 bases for J; bases not matched to a gene: 12.

The chain's CDR3 is CASSPQGDIMKRLFF. The CDR3 DNA reads TGTGCCAGCAGCCCGCAGGGGGATATAATGAAAAGGCTGTTTTTT. This chain links TRBV7-9 with TRBJ1-4, with TRBD1 identical over 7 bases. The CDR3 is made up of 15 amino acids. The V segment lost 5 bases and the J segment 14 bases; nucleotides outside the gene matches: 17. CDR1 is SEHNR, CDR2 FQNEAQ, per germline (reference sequence).

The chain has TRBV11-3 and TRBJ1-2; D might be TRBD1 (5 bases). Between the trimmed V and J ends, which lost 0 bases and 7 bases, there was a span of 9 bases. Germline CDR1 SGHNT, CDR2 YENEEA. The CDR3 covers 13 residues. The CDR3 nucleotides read TGTGCCAGCAGCTTAGATGGCAGGGTTGGCTACACCTTC. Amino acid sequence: CASSLDGRVGYTF.

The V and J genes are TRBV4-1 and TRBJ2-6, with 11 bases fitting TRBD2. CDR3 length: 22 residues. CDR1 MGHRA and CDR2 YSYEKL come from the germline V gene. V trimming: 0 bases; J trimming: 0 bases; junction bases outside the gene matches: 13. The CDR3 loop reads CASSQDPSGRSRGVSGANVLTF. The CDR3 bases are TGCGCCAGCAGCCAAGATCCTAGCGGGAGGTCCAGGGGGGTCTCTGGGGCCAACGTCCTGACTTTC.

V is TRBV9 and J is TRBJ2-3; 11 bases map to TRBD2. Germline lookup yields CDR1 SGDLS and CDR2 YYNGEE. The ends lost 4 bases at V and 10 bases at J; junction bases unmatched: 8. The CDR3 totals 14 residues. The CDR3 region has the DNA TGTGCCAGCAGCCCACCAATAGCGGGAGGGGCGCAGTATTTT. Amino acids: CASSPPIAGGAQYF.

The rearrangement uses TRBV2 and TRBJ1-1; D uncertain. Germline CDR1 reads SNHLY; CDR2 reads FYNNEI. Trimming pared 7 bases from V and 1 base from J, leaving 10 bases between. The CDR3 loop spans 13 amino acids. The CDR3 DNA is TGTGCCAGCAAAAAGACATGGAACACTGAAGCTTTCTTT. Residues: CASKKTWNTEAFF.

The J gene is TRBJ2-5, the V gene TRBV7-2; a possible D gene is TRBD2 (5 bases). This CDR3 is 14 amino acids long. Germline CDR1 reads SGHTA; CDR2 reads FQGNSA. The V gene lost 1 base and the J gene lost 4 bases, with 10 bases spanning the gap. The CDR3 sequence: CASSLGRRGETQYF. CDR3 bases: TGTGCCAGCAGCTTAGGCCGACGGGGAGAGACCCAGTACTTC.

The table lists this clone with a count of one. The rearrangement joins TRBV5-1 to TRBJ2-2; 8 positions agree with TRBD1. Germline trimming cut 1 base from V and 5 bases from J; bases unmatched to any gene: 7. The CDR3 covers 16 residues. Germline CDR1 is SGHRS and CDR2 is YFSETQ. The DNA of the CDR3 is TGCGCCAGCAGCTTGACGGGACAGGACTTTACCGGGGAGCTGTTTTTT. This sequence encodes CASSLTGQDFTGELFF.

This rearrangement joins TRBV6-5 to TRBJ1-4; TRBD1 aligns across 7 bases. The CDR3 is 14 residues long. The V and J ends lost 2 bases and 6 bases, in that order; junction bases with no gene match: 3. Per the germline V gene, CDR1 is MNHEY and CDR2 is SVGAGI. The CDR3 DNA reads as TGTGCCAGCAGTTACGAGGGGGCCCATGAAAAACTGTTTTTT. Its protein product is CASSYEGAHEKLFF.

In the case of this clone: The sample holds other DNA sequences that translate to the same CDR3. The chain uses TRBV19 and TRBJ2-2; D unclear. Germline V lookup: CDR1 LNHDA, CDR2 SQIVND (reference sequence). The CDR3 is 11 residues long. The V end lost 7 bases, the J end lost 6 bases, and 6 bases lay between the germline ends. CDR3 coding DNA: TGTGCCAGTACCTCGGCCGGGGAGCTGTTTTTT. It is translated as CASTSAGELFF.

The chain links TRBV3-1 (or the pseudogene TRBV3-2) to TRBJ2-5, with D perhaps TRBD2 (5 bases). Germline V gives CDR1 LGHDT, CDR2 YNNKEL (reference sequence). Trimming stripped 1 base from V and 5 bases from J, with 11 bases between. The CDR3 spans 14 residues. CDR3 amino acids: CASSQGSGGETQYF. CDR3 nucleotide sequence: TGTGCCAGCAGCCAAGGCAGCGGTGGGGAGACCCAGTACTTC.

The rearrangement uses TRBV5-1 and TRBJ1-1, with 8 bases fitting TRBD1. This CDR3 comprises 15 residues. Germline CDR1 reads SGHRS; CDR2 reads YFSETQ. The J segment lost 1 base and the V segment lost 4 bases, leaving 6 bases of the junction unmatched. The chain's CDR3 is CASSPQGGSNTEAFF. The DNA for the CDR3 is TGCGCCAGCAGCCCACAGGGGGGTTCGAACACTGAAGCTTTCTTT.

The CDR3 nucleotides read TGTGCCAGCAGTTACGACAGGGGAGCTTTCTTT. Its translation: CASSYDRGAFF. The chain recombines TRBV6-6 with TRBJ1-1; 8 nucleotides match TRBD1. The ends lost 2 bases at V and 10 bases at J; junction bases unmatched: 0. CDR1 MNHNY and CDR2 SVGAGI come from the germline V gene (reference sequence). The CDR3 runs to 11 residues.